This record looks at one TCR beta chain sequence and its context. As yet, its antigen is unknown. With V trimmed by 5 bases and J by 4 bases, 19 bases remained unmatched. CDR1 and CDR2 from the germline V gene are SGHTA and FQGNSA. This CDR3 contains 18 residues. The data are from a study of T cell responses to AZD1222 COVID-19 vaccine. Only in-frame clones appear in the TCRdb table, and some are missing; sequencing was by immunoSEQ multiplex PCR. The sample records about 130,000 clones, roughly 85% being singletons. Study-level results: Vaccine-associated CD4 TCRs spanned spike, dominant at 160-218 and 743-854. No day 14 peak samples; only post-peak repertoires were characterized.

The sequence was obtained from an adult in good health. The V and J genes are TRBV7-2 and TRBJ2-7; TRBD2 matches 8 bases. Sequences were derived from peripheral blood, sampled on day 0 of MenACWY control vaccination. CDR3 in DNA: TGTGCCAGCAGCCGGGGGACTCGCGGGAGGAGGGGTGGGTACGAGCAGTACTTC. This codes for CASSRGTRGRRGGYEQYF.